The 3 T cell receptor beta chains in this list originate from one sample, sequenced in a study of T cells in Graves' hyperthyroidism and ophthalmopathy. The investigators amplified TCR beta CDR3 regions from RNA transcripts. The HTBI primer set was used in a first-round RT-PCR of the TCR CDR3. TCRdb reprocessed the multiplex PCR reads with MiXCR, giving one entry per CDR3 protein. The sample records hundreds of thousands of distinct CDR3 sequences, approximately 14% being singletons. The material sequenced was blood. The receptors were sampled from a woman between 45 and 60 years old with Graves' ophthalmopathy.

This chain connects TRBV3-1 to TRBJ2-1; 8 nucleotides line up with TRBD1. CDR3 size: 15 residues. CDR1 is LGHDT and CDR2 is YNNKEL in the germline V gene (reference sequence). V dropped 6 bases and J dropped 5; count of bases not matched to a gene: 9. In nucleotides, the CDR3 is TGTGCCAGCAGTCCAAGCGGACAGGGCCACAATGAGCAGTTCTTC. Amino acid sequence: CASSPSGQGHNEQFF.

At least ten counts were recorded for this clonotype. The V gene is TRBV11-3, the J gene TRBJ2-3; 7 bases map to TRBD1. This CDR3 is built from 16 residues. Germline CDR1 is SGHNT and CDR2 is YENEEA. V trimming: 5 bases; J trimming: 4 bases; junction bases outside the gene matches: 12. The DNA of the CDR3 is TGTGCCAGCAGCCAATGGAACAGGGGTGGTCCAGATACGCAGTATTTT. Translated, it gives CASSQWNRGGPDTQYF.

This clonotype was counted many times. This sequence joins TRBV28 and TRBJ2-2, with D tentatively TRBD1 (6 bases). The V and J ends lost 5 bases and 7 bases respectively, with 20 bases between them. Germline lookup yields CDR1 MDHEN and CDR2 SYDVKM. This CDR3 region has 16 residues. Written as DNA, the CDR3 is TGTGCCAGCAGTGGGACCGTAGACACAGGGCACGGGGAGCTGTTTTTT. Protein product: CASSGTVDTGHGELFF.